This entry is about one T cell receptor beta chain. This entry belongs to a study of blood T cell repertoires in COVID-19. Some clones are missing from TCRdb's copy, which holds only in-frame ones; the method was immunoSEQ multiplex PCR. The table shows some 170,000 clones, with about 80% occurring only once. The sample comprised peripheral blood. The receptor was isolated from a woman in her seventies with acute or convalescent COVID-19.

The CDR3: CASSLVGGPPQHF. CDR3 nucleotides: TGTGCCAGCAGCTTAGTGGGAGGTCCGCCCCAGCATTTT. The rearrangement links TRBV7-9 to TRBJ1-5; D gene unclear. The CDR3 consists of 13 residues. Germline assignment: CDR1 SEHNR and CDR2 FQNEAQ (reference sequence). V was pared by 1 base and J by 9 bases, with 10 bases between.